These 18 T cell receptor beta chains were all obtained from the same sample, sequenced in a study of T-cell reconstitution after alpha-beta-depleted transplantation in children. Using unique molecular identifiers, the investigators prepared the TCRbeta library. TCRdb processed the PCR reads anew with MiXCR; each CDR3 protein has one entry. The sample records more than 200,000 distinct CDR3 sequences, 8.4% being singletons. The sequencing here drew on PBMCs, mostly from graft donor cells, taken 360 days after TCRalphabeta/CD19-depleted stem cell transplant. These receptors were collected from a male patient between 2 and 10 years old who had a stem cell transplant for acute myeloid leukemia, so the T cells may come from the graft donor.

Note on this clonotype: A junction boundary mismatches the germline segment, possibly from a read error. The chain employs TRBV12-3 or TRBV12-4 and TRBJ1-2; 9 positions agree with TRBD1. The CDR3 consists of 14 residues. Here the CDR3 DNA reads TGTCCCAGCAGCACGGGACAGGGCTACTATGGCTACACCTTC. As protein: CPSSTGQGYYGYTF.

V gene TRBV20-1 combines with J gene TRBJ2-5; D is possibly TRBD1 (5 bases). V lost 4 bases and J 1 base, leaving 13 bases between the germline ends. The CDR3 contains 14 residues. Germline CDR1 reads DFQATT; CDR2 reads SNEGSKA (reference sequence). CDR3 protein: CSATDLDIQETQYF. The CDR3 coding sequence is TGCAGTGCTACCGACCTGGACATCCAAGAGACCCAGTACTTC.

This clonotype showed up just a few times. The chain couples TRBV6-1 to TRBJ1-6, with TRBD1 as a possible D gene (5 bases). The V gene lost 11 bases and the J gene lost 7 bases, with 15 bases spanning the gap. CDR1 and CDR2 (germline): MNHNS, SASEGT. This CDR3 region has 13 residues. CDR3 nucleotide sequence: TGTGCCTGCAACCGGGACCCAAATTCACCCCTCCACTTT. It is translated as CACNRDPNSPLHF.

This clonotype appeared many times. The rearrangement uses TRBV7-3 and TRBJ1-1; a possible D gene is TRBD1 (5 bases). CDR1 is SGHTA and CDR2 is FQGTGA in the germline V gene. The CDR3 has 15 residues. V was cut by 2 bases and J by 2 bases, with 12 bases left in between. DNA for the CDR3: TGTGCCAGCAGCTTATTTTCTCAGGGAAACACTGAAGCTTTCTTT. Its translation is CASSLFSQGNTEAFF.

This clonotype was recorded at least ten times. V is TRBV7-2 and J is TRBJ2-7; 8 positions match TRBD1. The germline V gene has CDR1 SGHTA and CDR2 FQGNSA. The CDR3 length is 15 residues. V lost 5 bases, J lost 2 bases, and 8 bases stayed unmatched. The CDR3 DNA reads TGTGCCAGCAGCACCCAACAGGGGGTCCCCTACGAGCAGTACTTC. Protein: CASSTQQGVPYEQYF.

This clonotype has at least ten counts. The chain uses TRBV11-2 and TRBJ2-3, with D maybe TRBD2 (7 bases). This CDR3 spans 18 amino acids. Trimming shortened V by 2 bases and J by 4 bases, and 22 bases separated the two germline ends. CDR1 is SGHAT and CDR2 is FQNNGV in the germline V gene. CDR3 in DNA: TGTGCCAGCAGCTTATTATGGCGGGGGCTCACCCCGGCAGATACGCAGTATTTT. Its translation: CASSLLWRGLTPADTQYF.

This clonotype has only a few counts. The chain employs TRBV20-1 and TRBJ2-7, with D possibly matching TRBD1 (6 bases). This CDR3 spans 12 amino acids. The V gene's germline CDR1 is DFQATT and CDR2 SNEGSKA (reference sequence). Trimming removed 3 bases from V and 7 bases from J, with 13 bases in between. The CDR3 loop reads CSASLQGKEQYV. CDR3 nucleotides: TGCAGTGCTAGCCTCCAGGGGAAAGAGCAGTACGTC.

The chain carries TRBV6-2 or TRBV6-3 and TRBJ2-7; maybe TRBD2 (5 bases). Germline CDR1 MNHEY, CDR2 SVGEGT. Trimming took 7 bases from V and 3 from J, leaving 28 bases between them. The length of the CDR3 is 18 residues. The CDR3 DNA is TGTGCCAGCAAATTTCGATATCCTCGCGGAGGAAAAGGCTACGAGCAGTACTTC. Its translation: CASKFRYPRGGKGYEQYF.

This clonotype was counted between two and nine times. V and J are TRBV5-1 and TRBJ1-6; weak D call: TRBD1 (5 bases). With 0 bases removed from V and 9 bases from J, the gap between germline ends came to 19 bases. The CDR3 runs 17 residues. Germline assignment: CDR1 SGHRS and CDR2 YFSETQ. The CDR3 is CASSLAAVPGLSSPLHF. The CDR3 nucleotides are TGCGCCAGCAGCTTGGCCGCAGTCCCAGGGCTCAGTTCACCCCTCCACTTT.

This chain joins TRBV20-1 and TRBJ2-6, with 8 bases matching TRBD2. The length of the CDR3 is 18 residues. CDR1 is DFQATT and CDR2 is SNEGSKA in the germline V gene (reference sequence). The ends lost 3 bases at V and 2 bases at J; junction bases unmatched: 12. The CDR3 reads CSASALGGGTPGANVLTF. The CDR3 DNA reads as TGCAGTGCTAGTGCCCTTGGCGGGGGGACCCCTGGGGCCAACGTCCTGACTTTC.

In this sample, this clonotype turned up many times. The chain carries TRBV11-2 and TRBJ2-1, with 8 positions matching TRBD2. The germline V gene encodes CDR1 SGHAT and CDR2 FQNNGV. The CDR3 loop spans 15 amino acids. V was pared by 2 bases and J by 4 bases, with 4 bases of the junction left unmatched. The CDR3 here is CASSLKAGVYNEQFF. The CDR3 DNA reads TGTGCCAGCAGCTTAAAAGCGGGAGTTTACAATGAGCAGTTCTTC.

This clonotype has ten or more counts. The rearrangement uses TRBV4-3 and TRBJ2-1; perhaps TRBD2 as D (7 bases). The ends were cut back, 4 bases at V and 1 base at J, with 11 bases in the middle. The CDR3 runs to 15 residues. Germline CDR1 and CDR2: LGHNA and YSLEER. The CDR3 coding sequence is TGCGCCAGCAGCCTTAAGGGGGGGTCCTACAATGAGCAGTTCTTC. It translates to CASSLKGGSYNEQFF.

This clonotype was seen only a few times. The rearrangement joins TRBV29-1 to TRBJ2-5, with TRBD2 as a possible D gene (6 bases). V was trimmed by 7 bases and J by 4 bases, leaving 13 bases between them. CDR1 is SQVTM and CDR2 is ANQGSEA in the germline V gene. This CDR3 is built from 12 residues. CDR3 residues: CSADLGGETQYF. The CDR3 nucleotides read TGCAGCGCTGACCTCGGGGGAGAGACCCAGTACTTC.

The chain uses TRBV29-1 and TRBJ2-3; 9 bases line up with TRBD2. In germline, CDR1 is SQVTM, CDR2 ANQGSEA. The CDR3 extends over 15 amino acids. The ends lost 4 bases at V and 6 bases at J; junction bases unmatched: 11. The CDR3 DNA reads TGCAGCGTTGCCCCCTCCGTAGCGGGGGCGGATACGCAGTATTTT. Translated: CSVAPSVAGADTQYF.

Written as DNA, the CDR3 is TGCAGTGCTAGGAATGCGGGAAGATACGAGCAGTACTTC. This gives the protein CSARNAGRYEQYF. The rearrangement uses TRBV20-1 and TRBJ2-7; a possible D gene is TRBD2 (6 bases). Germline-derived CDR1 and CDR2 are DFQATT and SNEGSKA (reference sequence). V lost 3 bases to trimming and J lost 4 bases, with 13 bases between them. The length of the CDR3 is 13 residues.

This clonotype has only a few counts. The CDR3: CASSLSGPQETQYF. The DNA for the CDR3 is TGCGCCAGCAGCTTGTCAGGCCCGCAAGAGACCCAGTACTTC. The chain has TRBV5-1 and TRBJ2-5; D is unresolved. Germline-derived CDR1 and CDR2 are SGHRS and YFSETQ. This CDR3 is 14 amino acids long. Trimming removed 1 base at V and 2 bases at J, with 9 bases between.

The chain joins TRBV5-1 to TRBJ2-2; 10 bases agree with TRBD1. Germline loops: CDR1 SGHRS, CDR2 YFSETQ. V was pared by 2 bases and J by 7 bases, with 5 bases of the junction left unmatched. The CDR3 has 15 residues. The CDR3 loop is CASSLRTGGNGELFF. In DNA form, the CDR3 reads TGCGCCAGCAGCTTACGGACAGGGGGTAACGGGGAGCTGTTTTTT.

The V gene is TRBV4-3, the J gene TRBJ2-1, with a tentative D call TRBD1 (5 bases). V shed 4 bases and J shed 2 bases, with 15 bases lying between them. Germline CDR1 and CDR2: LGHNA and YSLEER. This CDR3 is 16 amino acids long. The DNA for the CDR3 is TGCGCCAGCAGCCGTGCGCAGGGTGCCACCTACAATGAGCAGTTCTTC. Its translation is CASSRAQGATYNEQFF.